The 20 T cell receptor beta chains below come from one sample, sequenced in a study of shared clonotypes between healthy human individuals. Method: immunoSEQ multiplex PCR; TCRdb's copy keeps in-frame clones and lacks some. Of approximately 500,000 clones in the sample, around 96% are singletons; the top ten hold 0.05% to 0.07%. Source material: naive CD4+ T cells sorted from blood. Subset in this sample: CD45RA+ positively selected. The receptors come from a woman in her 30s in good health.

The rearrangement uses TRBV5-1 and TRBJ2-3, with D possibly TRBD1 on 6 matching bases. The CDR3 consists of 14 residues. With 5 bases removed from V and 0 bases from J, the gap between germline ends came to 10 bases. Germline V CDR1 and CDR2: SGHRS, YFSETQ. CDR3: CASRTGISTDTQYF. For the CDR3, the DNA is TGCGCCAGCAGGACAGGAATAAGCACAGATACGCAGTATTTT.

This chain connects TRBV2 to TRBJ2-4; the D gene is possibly TRBD1 (5 bases). V lost 5 bases and J lost 0, with 11 bases in between. CDR3 length: 15 amino acids. From germline, CDR1 is SNHLY and CDR2 FYNNEI. This CDR3 reads CASSSDRLAKNIQYF. The CDR3 nucleotides are TGTGCCAGCAGTTCCGACAGACTAGCCAAAAACATTCAGTACTTC. Supplemented by reference TRBV2 and TRBJ2-4, the full variable domain reads EPEVTQTPSHQVTQMGQEVILRCVPISNHLYFYWYRQILGQKVEFLVSFYNNEISEKSEIFDDQFSVERPDGSNFTLKIRSTKLEDSAMYFCASSSDRLAKNIQYFGAGTRLSVL.

This chain connects TRBV2 to TRBJ2-1, with D unclear. The CDR3 is made up of 13 amino acids. Trimming removed 1 base from V and 7 bases from J, with 8 bases in between. CDR1 SNHLY and CDR2 FYNNEI come from the germline V gene. The CDR3 spells CASSEEGWNEQFF. CDR3 DNA: TGTGCCAGCAGTGAAGAGGGCTGGAATGAGCAGTTCTTC.

The chain carries TRBV10-3 and TRBJ1-5, with 7 bases fitting TRBD1. This CDR3 contains 16 residues. J lost 3 bases, V lost 0 bases, and 5 bases had no gene match. Germline V lookup: CDR1 ENHRY, CDR2 SYGVKD. CDR3 protein: CAISESKGAFNQPQHF. The CDR3 nucleotides read TGTGCCATCAGTGAGTCGAAGGGGGCATTCAATCAGCCCCAGCATTTT.

CDR3 in amino acids: CASSLISQGNSPLHF. DNA of the CDR3: TGTGCCAGCAGCTTGATTAGCCAGGGGAATTCACCCCTCCACTTT. The chain employs TRBV5-4 and TRBJ1-6; perhaps TRBD1 as D (6 bases). The CDR3 totals 15 residues. Germline CDR1 is SGHNT and CDR2 is YYREEE (reference sequence). V was clipped by 1 base and J by 7 bases, with 12 bases between them.

V and J are TRBV18 and TRBJ1-1, with TRBD1 matching 8 bases. V lost 6 bases to trimming and J lost 7 bases; unmatched junction nucleotides: 4. The CDR3 is 12 residues long. CDR1 is KGHSH, CDR2 LQKENI, per germline. Written as DNA, the CDR3 is TGTGCCAGCTCCTGGGACAGGCATGAAGCTTTCTTT. The encoded protein is CASSWDRHEAFF.

The chain recombines TRBV5-1 with TRBJ2-5; a possible D gene is TRBD2 (6 bases). The germline V and J ends were trimmed by 3 bases and 2 bases, with 26 bases remaining between them. The CDR3 is 19 amino acids. CDR1 is SGHRS, CDR2 YFSETQ, per germline. The CDR3 DNA sequence: TGCGCCAGCAGCTACCCAGCCCGGGGGATTCTAATGAAACAAGAGACCCAGTACTTC. This gives the protein CASSYPARGILMKQETQYF.

The chain recombines TRBV7-2 with TRBJ2-7; 8 positions match TRBD2. This CDR3 region has 15 residues. Germline trimming cut 5 bases from V and 6 bases from J; bases unmatched to any gene: 12. Germline V gene lookup returns CDR1 SGHTA and CDR2 FQGNSA. The DNA for the CDR3 is TGTGCCAGCAGCCCAGTTAGCGGGATAATCGGCGAGCAGTACTTC. Residues: CASSPVSGIIGEQYF.

In this sample, this clone turned up once. The V call is TRBV6-5, the J call TRBJ2-7; 9 bases line up with TRBD2. The CDR3 length is 15 residues. The germline gives CDR1 MNHEY, CDR2 SVGAGI. V lost 0 bases to trimming and J lost 6 bases; unmatched junction nucleotides: 6. The chain's CDR3 is CASSYSPSGTSEQYF. In nucleotides, the CDR3 is TGTGCCAGCAGTTACTCCCCTAGCGGGACCAGCGAGCAGTACTTC.

The V gene is TRBV18, the J gene TRBJ1-5, with D possibly being TRBD1 (5 bases). Germline V gene sequence: CDR1 KGHSH, CDR2 LQKENI. Between the trimmed V and J ends, which lost 2 bases and 4 bases, there was a span of 9 bases. The CDR3 runs 14 residues. CDR3 nucleotides: TGTGCCAGCTCACCATCGACAGATAATCAGCCCCAGCATTTT. It yields the protein CASSPSTDNQPQHF. The whole variable domain, filled in from reference TRBV18 and TRBJ1-5, reads NAGVMQNPRHLVRRRGQEARLRCSPMKGHSHVYWYRQLPEEGLKFMVYLQKENIIDESGMPKERFSAEFPKEGPSILRIQQVVRGDSAAYFCASSPSTDNQPQHFGDGTRLSIL.

The chain links TRBV11-2 to TRBJ1-1; no firm D call. CDR1 is SGHAT and CDR2 is FQNNGV in the germline V gene. This CDR3 contains 15 residues. Between the trimmed V and J ends, which lost 5 bases and 5 bases, there was a span of 18 bases. Here the CDR3 DNA reads TGTGCCAGCAGCCAAGGAGGGAGAATGGGGACTGAAGCTTTCTTT. Its translation: CASSQGGRMGTEAFF.

This chain connects TRBV4-2 to TRBJ2-7; D is unresolved. The V gene's germline CDR1 is LGHNA and CDR2 YNFKEQ. Trimming took 0 bases from V and 6 from J, leaving 15 bases between them. The CDR3 totals 15 residues. Here the CDR3 reads CASSQEVETGVEQYF. The CDR3 coding sequence is TGTGCCAGCAGCCAAGAGGTAGAGACTGGCGTCGAGCAGTACTTC.

V and J are TRBV5-5 and TRBJ1-4; D may be TRBD1 (5 bases). V lost 3 bases and J 7 bases, leaving 16 bases between the germline ends. CDR1 is SGHKS and CDR2 is YYEKEE in the germline V gene (reference sequence). The CDR3 totals 15 residues. For the CDR3, the DNA is TGTGCCAGCAGCTGGCGTTCGCAGGGAAGTGAAAAACTGTTTTTT. As protein: CASSWRSQGSEKLFF.

The genes are TRBV30 and TRBJ2-7, with 7 bases lining up with TRBD1. Germline assignment: CDR1 GTSNPN and CDR2 SVGIG (reference sequence). The CDR3 has 14 amino acids. Unmatched junction bases numbered 4, after V lost 0 bases and J lost 2 bases. The CDR3 DNA reads TGTGCCTGGAGTGTGGGGCAGGGGGCCTACGAGCAGTACTTC. As protein: CAWSVGQGAYEQYF.

V is TRBV29-1 and J is TRBJ2-7, with D possibly being TRBD2 (5 bases). V lost 7 bases to trimming and J lost 2 bases, with 12 bases between them. Germline assignment: CDR1 SQVTM and CDR2 ANQGSEA. This CDR3 is built from 12 residues. The CDR3 nucleotides read TGCAGCGGCGGGTACGGCCCCTACGAGCAGTACTTC. Amino acid sequence: CSGGYGPYEQYF.

V and J are TRBV2 and TRBJ1-1, with TRBD1 as a possible D gene (6 bases). Per germline, CDR1 SNHLY and CDR2 FYNNEI. The CDR3 sequence is 13 residues long. V was clipped by 7 bases and J by 4 bases, with 13 bases between them. The CDR3 loop is CASMVGAVTEAFF. CDR3 in DNA: TGTGCCAGCATGGTGGGGGCAGTCACTGAAGCTTTCTTT.

The V gene is TRBV19, the J gene TRBJ2-2, with D perhaps TRBD1 (5 bases). From germline, CDR1 is LNHDA and CDR2 SQIVND (reference sequence). Trimming took 3 bases from V and 2 from J, leaving 13 bases between them. This CDR3 spans 16 amino acids. Here the CDR3 reads CASSMIGRENTGELFF. The CDR3 nucleotides read TGTGCCAGTAGTATGATTGGCAGGGAAAACACCGGGGAGCTGTTTTTT.

The chain uses TRBV2 and TRBJ2-4; TRBD1 aligns across 7 bases. V lost 6 bases and J lost 7; bases outside the gene matches: 6. CDR1 and CDR2 (germline): SNHLY, FYNNEI. This CDR3 has 13 amino acids. For the CDR3, the DNA is TGTGCCAGCAGCTACTTGACAGGGAACATTCAGTACTTC. This translates into CASSYLTGNIQYF.

The chain carries TRBV18 and TRBJ2-2, with D perhaps being TRBD1 or TRBD2 (5 bases each). The CDR3 covers 16 residues. Germline lookup yields CDR1 KGHSH and CDR2 LQKENI. V gave up 3 bases and J gave up 6 bases, with 17 bases separating them. The CDR3 DNA reads as TGTGCCAGCTCACCCTCGGGACGGACTGATGCCGGGGAGCTGTTTTTT. This codes for CASSPSGRTDAGELFF.

Turning to this clone: This sample also contains other DNA sequences that code for the same CDR3. The rearrangement uses TRBV5-1 and TRBJ1-1; D uncertain. V lost 2 bases to trimming and J lost 1 base, with 6 bases between them. Germline values: CDR1 SGHRS, CDR2 YFSETQ. This CDR3 region has 13 residues. The CDR3 coding sequence is TGCGCCAGCAGCTTCAGAGAGAACACTGAAGCTTTCTTT. Residues: CASSFRENTEAFF.